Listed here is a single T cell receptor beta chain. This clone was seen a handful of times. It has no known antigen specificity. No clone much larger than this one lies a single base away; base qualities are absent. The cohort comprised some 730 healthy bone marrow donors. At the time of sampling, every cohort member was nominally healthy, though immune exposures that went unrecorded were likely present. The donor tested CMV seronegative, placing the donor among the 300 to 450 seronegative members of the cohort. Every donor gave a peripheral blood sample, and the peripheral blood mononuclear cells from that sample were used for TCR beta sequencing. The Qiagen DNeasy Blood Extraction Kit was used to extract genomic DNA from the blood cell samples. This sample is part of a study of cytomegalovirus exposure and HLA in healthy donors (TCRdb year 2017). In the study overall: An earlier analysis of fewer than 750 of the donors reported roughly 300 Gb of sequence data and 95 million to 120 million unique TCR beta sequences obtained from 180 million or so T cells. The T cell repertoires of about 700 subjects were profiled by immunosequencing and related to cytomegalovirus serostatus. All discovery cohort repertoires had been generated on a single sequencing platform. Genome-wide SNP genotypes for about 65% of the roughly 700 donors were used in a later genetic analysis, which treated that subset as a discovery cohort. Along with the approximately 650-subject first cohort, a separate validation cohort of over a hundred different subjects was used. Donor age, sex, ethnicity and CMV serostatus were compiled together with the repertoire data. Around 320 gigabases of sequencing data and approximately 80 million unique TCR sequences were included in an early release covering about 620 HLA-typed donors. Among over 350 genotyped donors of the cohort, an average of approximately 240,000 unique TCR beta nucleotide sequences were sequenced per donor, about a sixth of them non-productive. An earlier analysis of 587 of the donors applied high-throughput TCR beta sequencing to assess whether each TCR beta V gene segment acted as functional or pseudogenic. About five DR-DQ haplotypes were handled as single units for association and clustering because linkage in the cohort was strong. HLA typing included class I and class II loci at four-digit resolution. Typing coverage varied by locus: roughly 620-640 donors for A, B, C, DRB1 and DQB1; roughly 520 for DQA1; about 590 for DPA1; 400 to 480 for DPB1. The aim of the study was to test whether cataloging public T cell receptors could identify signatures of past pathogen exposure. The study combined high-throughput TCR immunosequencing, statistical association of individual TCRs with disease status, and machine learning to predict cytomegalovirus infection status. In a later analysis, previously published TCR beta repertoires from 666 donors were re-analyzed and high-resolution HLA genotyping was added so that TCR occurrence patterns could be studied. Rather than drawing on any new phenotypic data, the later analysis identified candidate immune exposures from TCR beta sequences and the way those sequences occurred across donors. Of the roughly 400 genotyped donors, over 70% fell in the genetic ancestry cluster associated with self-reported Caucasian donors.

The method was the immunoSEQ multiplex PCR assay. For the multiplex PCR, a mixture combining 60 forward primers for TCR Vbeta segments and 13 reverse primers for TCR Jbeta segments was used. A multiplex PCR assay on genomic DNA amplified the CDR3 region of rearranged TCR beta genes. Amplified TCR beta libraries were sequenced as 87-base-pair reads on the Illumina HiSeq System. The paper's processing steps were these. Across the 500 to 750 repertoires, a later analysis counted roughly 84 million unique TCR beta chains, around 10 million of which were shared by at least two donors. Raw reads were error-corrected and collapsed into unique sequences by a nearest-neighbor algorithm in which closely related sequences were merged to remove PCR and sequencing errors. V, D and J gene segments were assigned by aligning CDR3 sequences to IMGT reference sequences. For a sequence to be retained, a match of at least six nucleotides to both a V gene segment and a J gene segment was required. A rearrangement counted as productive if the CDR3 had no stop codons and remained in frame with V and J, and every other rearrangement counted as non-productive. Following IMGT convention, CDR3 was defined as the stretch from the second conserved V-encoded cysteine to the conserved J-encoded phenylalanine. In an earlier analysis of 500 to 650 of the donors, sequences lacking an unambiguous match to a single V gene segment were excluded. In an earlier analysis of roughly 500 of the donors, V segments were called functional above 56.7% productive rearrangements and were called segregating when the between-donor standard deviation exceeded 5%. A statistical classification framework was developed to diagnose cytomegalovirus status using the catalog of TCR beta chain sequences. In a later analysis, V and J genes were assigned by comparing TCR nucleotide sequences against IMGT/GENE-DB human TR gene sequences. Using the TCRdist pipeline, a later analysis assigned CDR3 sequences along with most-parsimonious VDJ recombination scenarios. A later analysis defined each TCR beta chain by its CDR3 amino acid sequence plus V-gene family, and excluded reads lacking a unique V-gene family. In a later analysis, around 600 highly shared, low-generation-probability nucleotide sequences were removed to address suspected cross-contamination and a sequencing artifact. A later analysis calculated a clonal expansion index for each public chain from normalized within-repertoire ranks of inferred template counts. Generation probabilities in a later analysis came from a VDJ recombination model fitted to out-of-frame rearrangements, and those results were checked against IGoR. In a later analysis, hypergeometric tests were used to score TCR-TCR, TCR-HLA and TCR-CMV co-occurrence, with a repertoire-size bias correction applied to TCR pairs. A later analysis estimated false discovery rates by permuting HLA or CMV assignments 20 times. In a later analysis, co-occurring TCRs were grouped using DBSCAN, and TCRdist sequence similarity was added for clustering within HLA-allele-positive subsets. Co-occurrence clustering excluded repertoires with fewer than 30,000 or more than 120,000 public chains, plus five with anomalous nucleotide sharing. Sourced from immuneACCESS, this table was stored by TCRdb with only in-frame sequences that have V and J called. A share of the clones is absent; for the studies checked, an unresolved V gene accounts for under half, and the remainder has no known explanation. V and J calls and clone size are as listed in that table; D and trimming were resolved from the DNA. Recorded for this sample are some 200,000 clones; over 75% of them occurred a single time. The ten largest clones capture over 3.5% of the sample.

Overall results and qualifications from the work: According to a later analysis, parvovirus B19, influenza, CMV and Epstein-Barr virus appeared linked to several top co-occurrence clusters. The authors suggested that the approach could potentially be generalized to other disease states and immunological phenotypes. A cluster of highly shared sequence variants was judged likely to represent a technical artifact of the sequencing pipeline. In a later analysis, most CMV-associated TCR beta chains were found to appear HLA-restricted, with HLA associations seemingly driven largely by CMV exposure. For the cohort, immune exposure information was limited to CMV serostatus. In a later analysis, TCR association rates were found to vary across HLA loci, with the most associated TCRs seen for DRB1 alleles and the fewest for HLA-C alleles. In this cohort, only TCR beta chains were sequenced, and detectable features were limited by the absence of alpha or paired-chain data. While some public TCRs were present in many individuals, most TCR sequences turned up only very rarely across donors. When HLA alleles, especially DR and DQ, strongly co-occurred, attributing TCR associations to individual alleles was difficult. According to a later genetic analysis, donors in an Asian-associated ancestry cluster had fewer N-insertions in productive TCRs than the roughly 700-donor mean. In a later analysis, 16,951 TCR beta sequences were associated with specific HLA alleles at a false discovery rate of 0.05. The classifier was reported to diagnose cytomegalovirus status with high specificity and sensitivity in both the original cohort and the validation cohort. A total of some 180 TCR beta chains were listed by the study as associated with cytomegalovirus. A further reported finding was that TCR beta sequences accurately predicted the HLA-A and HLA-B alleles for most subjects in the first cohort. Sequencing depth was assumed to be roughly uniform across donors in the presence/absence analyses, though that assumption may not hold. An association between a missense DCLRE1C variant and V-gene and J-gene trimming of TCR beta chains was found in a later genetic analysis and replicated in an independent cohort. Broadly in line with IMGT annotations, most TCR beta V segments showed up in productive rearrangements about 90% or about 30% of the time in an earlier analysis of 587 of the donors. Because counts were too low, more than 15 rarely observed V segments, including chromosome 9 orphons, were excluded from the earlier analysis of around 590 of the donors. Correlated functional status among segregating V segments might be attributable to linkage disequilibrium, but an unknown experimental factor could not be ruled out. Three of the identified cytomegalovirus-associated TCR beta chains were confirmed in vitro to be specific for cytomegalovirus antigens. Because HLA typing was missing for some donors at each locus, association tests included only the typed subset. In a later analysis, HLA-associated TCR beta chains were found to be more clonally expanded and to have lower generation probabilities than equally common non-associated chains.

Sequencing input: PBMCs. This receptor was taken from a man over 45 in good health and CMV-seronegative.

The DNA sequence is given as TGTGCCAGCAGCCCCTATTTGGGAGCTTTGAACACTGAAGCTTTCTTT. Its protein is CASSPYLGALNTEAFF. Recombination linked TRBV7-8 to TRBJ1-1, with no D gene named confidently. V and J are truncated by 5 bases and 0 bases respectively, leaving an intervening sequence of 16 bases. The CDR3 has 16 amino acids, counting the end cysteine and phenylalanine. Just CDR3 DNA is preserved here, 48 bases in frame from base 1. The germline V gene gives CDR1 as SGHVS and CDR2 as FQNEAQ. Full variable domain (CDR3 extended with the reference TRBV7-8 and TRBJ1-1 proteins): GAGVSQSPRYKVAKRGQDVALRCDPISGHVSLFWYQQALGQGPEFLTYFQNEAQLDKSGLPSDRFFAERPEGSVSTLKIQRTQQEDSAVYLCASSPYLGALNTEAFFGQGTRLTVV.